The rows below give T cell receptor beta chains drawn from one sample of a study of T cell responses to AZD1222 COVID-19 vaccine. Profiled with immunoSEQ multiplex PCR; TCRdb holds only in-frame clones, not every one. The table has 130,000 or so clones, about 90% seen once. The specimen was peripheral blood, collected on day 0 of AZD1222 vaccination. Receptors were obtained from an adult in good health. CDR3s include the opening cysteine and the closing phenylalanine or tryptophan. A D gene is named only where the DNA matches it firmly. The listing skips clone size in some rows; elsewhere it reads once, few, many or a size class.

TRBD1 NA TRBJ1-3 TRBV5-1 CASSPGQGFSGNTIYF TGCGCCAGCAGCCCGGGACAGGGTTTCTCTGGAAACACCATATATTTT
TRBD2 NA TRBJ2-2 TRBV11-2 CASSLVASGGAGELFF TGTGCCAGCAGCTTAGTGGCTAGCGGGGGGGCCGGGGAGCTGTTTTTT
TRBD1 once TRBJ1-4 TRBV7-2 CASRLQGAGNEKLFF TGTGCCAGCAGACTGCAGGGGGCTGGTAATGAAAAACTGTTTTTT
NA NA TRBJ2-7 TRBV5-4 CASSLVGPSSYEQYF TGTGCCAGCAGCTTGGTTGGGCCAAGCTCCTACGAGCAGTACTTC
TRBD1 NA TRBJ1-1 TRBV27 CASSLSPGGNTEAFF TGTGCCAGCAGTTTATCGCCAGGGGGGAACACTGAAGCTTTCTTT
NA NA TRBJ2-2 TRBV11-3 CASSRSDGELFF TGTGCCAGCAGCCGCTCGGACGGGGAGCTGTTTTTT
NA NA TRBJ2-3 TRBV4-3 CASSQGLGTDTQYF TGCGCCAGCAGCCAAGGGTTAGGAACAGATACGCAGTATTTT
TRBD1 NA TRBJ1-2 TRBV5-4 CASSLKTGQQYGYTF TGTGCCAGCAGCTTAAAAACGGGACAGCAGTATGGCTACACCTTC
TRBD2 NA TRBJ2-7 TRBV2 CASSGGLASSYEQYF TGTGCCAGCAGTGGAGGACTAGCGTCCTCCTACGAGCAGTACTTC
NA NA TRBJ2-5 TRBV11-2 CASSRDRQETQYF TGTGCCAGCAGCCGGGACCGTCAAGAGACCCAGTACTTC
TRBD1 NA TRBJ2-7 TRBV9 CASSVDPGTAFYEQYF TGTGCCAGCAGCGTGGACCCAGGGACAGCCTTCTACGAGCAGTACTTC
NA NA TRBJ2-7 TRBV18 CASSPRRVYEQYF TGTGCCAGCTCACCGCGCAGGGTCTACGAGCAGTACTTC
NA NA TRBJ2-3 TRBV3-1/TRBV3-2 CASSPGGRTDTQYF TGTGCCAGCAGCCCCGGGGGTCGCACAGATACGCAGTATTTT
NA NA TRBJ1-3 TRBV5-1 CASSFGRHSGNTIYF TGCGCCAGCAGCTTTGGCAGGCACTCTGGAAACACCATATATTTT
TRBD2 NA TRBJ2-7 TRBV5-4 CASSLPLAETYEQYF TGTGCCAGCAGCTTACCACTAGCGGAGACCTACGAGCAGTACTTC
NA NA TRBJ1-3 TRBV6-5 CASSYELRSSGNTIYF TGTGCCAGCAGTTATGAATTGAGGTCCTCTGGAAACACCATATATTTT